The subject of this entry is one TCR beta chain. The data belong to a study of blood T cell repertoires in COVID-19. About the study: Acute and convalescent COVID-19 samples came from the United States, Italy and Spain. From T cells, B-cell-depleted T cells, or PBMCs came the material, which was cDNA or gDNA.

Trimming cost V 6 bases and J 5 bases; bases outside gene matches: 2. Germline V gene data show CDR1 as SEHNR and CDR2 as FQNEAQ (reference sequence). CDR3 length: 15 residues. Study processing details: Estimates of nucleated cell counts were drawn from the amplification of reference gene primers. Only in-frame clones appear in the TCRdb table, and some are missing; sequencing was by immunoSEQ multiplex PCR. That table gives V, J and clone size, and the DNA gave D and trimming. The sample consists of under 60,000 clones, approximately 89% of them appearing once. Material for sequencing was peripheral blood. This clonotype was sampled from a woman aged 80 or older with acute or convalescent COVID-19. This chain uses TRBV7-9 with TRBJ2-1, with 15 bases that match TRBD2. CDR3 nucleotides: TGTGCCAGCAGACGGACTAGCGGGGGGGACAATGAGCAGTTCTTC. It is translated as CASRRTSGGDNEQFF.